The T cell receptor (beta chain) described here comes from a study of blood T cell repertoires in COVID-19. Study information: Spain, Italy and the United States supplied samples that represented acute and convalescent COVID-19. In each case, the material was cDNA or gDNA derived from T cells, B-cell-depleted T cells, or PBMCs.

Authors' data handling: By means of reference gene primer amplification, nucleated cell counts were estimated. Generated by immunoSEQ multiplex PCR, the TCRdb table keeps only in-frame clones and is missing some. The V and J calls and clone size were taken over from that table, and D and trimming were inferred from the DNA. The table has fewer than 500,000 clones, around 89% seen once; the top ten hold 4.3%. The CDR3 contains 15 residues. The germline V gene has CDR1 LGHNT and CDR2 FRNRAP. J lost 4 bases, V lost 3 bases, and 4 bases had no gene match. The chain uses TRBV12-5 and TRBJ2-1; 9 bases fit TRBD1. This sequence originates from a woman aged 25-40 years with acute or convalescent COVID-19. Sequencing was carried out using peripheral blood. The CDR3 DNA reads as TGTGCTAGTGGTTTCGGGACAGGGTCGTACAATGAGCAGTTCTTC. It codes for CASGFGTGSYNEQFF.